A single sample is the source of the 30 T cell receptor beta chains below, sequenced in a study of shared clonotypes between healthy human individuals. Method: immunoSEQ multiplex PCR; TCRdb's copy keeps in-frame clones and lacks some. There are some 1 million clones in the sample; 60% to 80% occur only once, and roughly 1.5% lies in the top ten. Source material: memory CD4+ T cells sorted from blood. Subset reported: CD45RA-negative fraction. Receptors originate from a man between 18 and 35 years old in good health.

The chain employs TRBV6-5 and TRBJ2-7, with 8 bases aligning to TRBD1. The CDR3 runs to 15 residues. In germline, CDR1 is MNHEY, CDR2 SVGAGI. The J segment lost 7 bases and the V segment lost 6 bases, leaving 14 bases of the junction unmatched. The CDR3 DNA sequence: TGTGCCAGCAGGCCCCACGGGCAGGGGGCATATGAGCAGTACTTC. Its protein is CASRPHGQGAYEQYF.

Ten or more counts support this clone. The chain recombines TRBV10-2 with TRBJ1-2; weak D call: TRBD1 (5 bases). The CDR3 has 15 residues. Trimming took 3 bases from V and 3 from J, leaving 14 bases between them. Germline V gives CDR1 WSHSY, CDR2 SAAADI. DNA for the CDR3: TGCGCCAGCAGTGATACGAGGGGAGGGGACTATGGCTACACCTTC. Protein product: CASSDTRGGDYGYTF.

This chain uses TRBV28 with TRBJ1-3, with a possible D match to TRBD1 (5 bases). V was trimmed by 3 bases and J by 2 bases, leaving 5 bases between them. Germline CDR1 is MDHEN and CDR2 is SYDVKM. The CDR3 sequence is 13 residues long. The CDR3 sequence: CASSFRAGNTIYF. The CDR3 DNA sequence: TGTGCCAGCAGTTTCAGGGCTGGAAACACCATATATTTT.

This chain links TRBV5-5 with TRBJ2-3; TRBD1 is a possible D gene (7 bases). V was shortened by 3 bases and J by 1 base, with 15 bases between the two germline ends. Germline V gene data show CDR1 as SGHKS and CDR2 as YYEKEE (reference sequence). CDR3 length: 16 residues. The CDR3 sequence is CASSSSGGIGTDTQYF. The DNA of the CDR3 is TGTGCCAGCAGCTCGTCAGGGGGGATTGGCACAGATACGCAGTATTTT. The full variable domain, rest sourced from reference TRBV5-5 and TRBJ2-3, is DAGVTQSPTHLIKTRGQQVTLRCSPISGHKSVSWYQQVLGQGPQFIFQYYEKEERGRGNFPDRFSARQFPNYSSELNVNALLLGDSALYLCASSSSGGIGTDTQYFGPGTRLTVL.

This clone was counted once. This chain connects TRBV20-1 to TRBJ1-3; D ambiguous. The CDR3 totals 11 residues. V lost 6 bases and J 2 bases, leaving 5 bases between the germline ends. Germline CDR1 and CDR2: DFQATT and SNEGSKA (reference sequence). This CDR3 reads CSAQPGNTIYF. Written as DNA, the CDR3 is TGCAGTGCACAGCCTGGAAACACCATATATTTT.

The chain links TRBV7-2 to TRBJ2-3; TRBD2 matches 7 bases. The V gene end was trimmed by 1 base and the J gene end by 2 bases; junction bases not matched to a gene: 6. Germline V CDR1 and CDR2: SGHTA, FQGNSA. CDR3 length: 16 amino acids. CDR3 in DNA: TGTGCCAGCAGCTTAGACGCGGGAGCCCCCACAGATACGCAGTATTTT. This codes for CASSLDAGAPTDTQYF.

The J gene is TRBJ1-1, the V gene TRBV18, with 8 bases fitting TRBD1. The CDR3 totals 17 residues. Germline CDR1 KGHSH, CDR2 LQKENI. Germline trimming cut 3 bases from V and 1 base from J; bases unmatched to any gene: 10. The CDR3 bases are TGTGCCAGCTCACCCAGACAGGGGATCACCCCGAACACTGAAGCTTTCTTT. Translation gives CASSPRQGITPNTEAFF.

CDR3 DNA: TGCGCCAGCAGCTTGGAACGGAGCGTAGAGACCCAGTACTTC. Translation: CASSLERSVETQYF. This sequence joins TRBV5-1 and TRBJ2-5; D remains unclear. Germline V gene data show CDR1 as SGHRS and CDR2 as YFSETQ. CDR3 length: 14 residues. The V end was cut by 0 bases, the J end by 4 bases, with 10 bases between. The full variable domain, with the rest looked up from reference TRBV5-1 and TRBJ2-5, is KAGVTQTPRYLIKTRGQQVTLSCSPISGHRSVSWYQQTPGQGLQFLFEYFSETQRNKGNFPGRFSGRQFSNSRSEMNVSTLELGDSALYLCASSLERSVETQYFGPGTRLLVL.

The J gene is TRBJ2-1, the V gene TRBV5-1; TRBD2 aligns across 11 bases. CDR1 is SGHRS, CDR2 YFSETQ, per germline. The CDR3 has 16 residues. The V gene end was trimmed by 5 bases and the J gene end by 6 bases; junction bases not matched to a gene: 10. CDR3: CASSLMGTSGFNEQFF. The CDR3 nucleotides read TGCGCCAGCAGTCTTATGGGGACTAGCGGTTTCAATGAGCAGTTCTTC.

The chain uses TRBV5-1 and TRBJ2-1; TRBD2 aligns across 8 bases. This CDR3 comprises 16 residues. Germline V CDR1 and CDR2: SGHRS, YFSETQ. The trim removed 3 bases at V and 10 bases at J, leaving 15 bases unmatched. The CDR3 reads CASSSGGLAVSGEQFF. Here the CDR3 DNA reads TGCGCCAGCAGCTCGGGGGGGCTAGCCGTGTCGGGAGAGCAGTTCTTC.

In nucleotides, the CDR3 is TGTGCCAGCAGCGTAGGAGGGGACTCCGCCGGGGAGCTGTTTTTT. Encoded protein: CASSVGGDSAGELFF. The chain links TRBV9 to TRBJ2-2; a weak D match, TRBD2 (6 bases). CDR3 length: 15 residues. Per the germline V gene, CDR1 is SGDLS and CDR2 is YYNGEE. V was trimmed by 0 bases and J by 6 bases, leaving 12 bases between them.

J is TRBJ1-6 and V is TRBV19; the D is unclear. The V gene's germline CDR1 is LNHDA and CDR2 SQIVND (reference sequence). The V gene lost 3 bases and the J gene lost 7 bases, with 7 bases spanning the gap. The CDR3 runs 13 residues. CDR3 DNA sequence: TGTGCCAGTAGTATTGGGTGGAATTCACCCCTCCACTTT. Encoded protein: CASSIGWNSPLHF. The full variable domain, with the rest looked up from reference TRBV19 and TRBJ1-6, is DGGITQSPKYLFRKEGQNVTLSCEQNLNHDAMYWYRQDPGQGLRLIYYSQIVNDFQKGDIAEGYSVSREKKESFPLTVTSAQKNPTAFYLCASSIGWNSPLHFGNGTRLTVT.

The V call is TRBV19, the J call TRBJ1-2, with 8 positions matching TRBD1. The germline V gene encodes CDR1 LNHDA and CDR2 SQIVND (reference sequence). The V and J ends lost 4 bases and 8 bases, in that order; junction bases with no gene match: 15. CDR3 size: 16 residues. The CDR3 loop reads CASSTPLGQGVRGYTF. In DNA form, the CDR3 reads TGTGCCAGTAGTACCCCTCTCGGACAGGGAGTTAGGGGCTACACCTTC.

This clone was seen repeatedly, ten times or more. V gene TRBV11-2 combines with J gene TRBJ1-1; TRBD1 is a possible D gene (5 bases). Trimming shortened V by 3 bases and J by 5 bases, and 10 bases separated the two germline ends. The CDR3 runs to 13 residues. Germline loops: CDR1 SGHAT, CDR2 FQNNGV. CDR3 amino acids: CASSFGTGTEAFF. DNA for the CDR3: TGTGCCAGCAGCTTCGGGACGGGGACTGAAGCTTTCTTT.

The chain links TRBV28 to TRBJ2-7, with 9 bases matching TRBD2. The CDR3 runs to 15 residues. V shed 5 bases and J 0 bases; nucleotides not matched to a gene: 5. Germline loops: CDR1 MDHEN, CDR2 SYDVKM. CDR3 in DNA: TGTGCCAGCAGTCCCCGGCGGGGGGGCTCCTACGAGCAGTACTTC. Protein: CASSPRRGGSYEQYF.

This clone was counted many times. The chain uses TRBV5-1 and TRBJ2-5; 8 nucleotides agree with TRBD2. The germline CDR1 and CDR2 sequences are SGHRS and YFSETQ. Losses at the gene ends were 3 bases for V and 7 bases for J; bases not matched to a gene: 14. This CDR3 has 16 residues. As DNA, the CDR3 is TGCGCCAGCAGCTCGGCCGGGGGGGCGACCTCGGGGACCCAGTACTTC. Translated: CASSSAGGATSGTQYF.

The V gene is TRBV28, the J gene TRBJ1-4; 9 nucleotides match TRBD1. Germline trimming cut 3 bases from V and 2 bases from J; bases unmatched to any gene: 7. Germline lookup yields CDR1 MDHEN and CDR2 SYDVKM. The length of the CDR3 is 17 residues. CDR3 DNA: TGTGCCAGCAGTTTTCCCACGGGACAGGGCACTAATGAAAAACTGTTTTTT. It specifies CASSFPTGQGTNEKLFF.

The CDR3 DNA is TGTGCCAGCAGTGAGGTCATAGGCACAGAGCAGTTCTTC. Encoded protein: CASSEVIGTEQFF. V and J are TRBV6-4 and TRBJ2-1; D gene uncertain. The V gene lost 3 bases and the J gene lost 10 bases, with 13 bases spanning the gap. CDR1 is MRHNA, CDR2 SNTAGT, per germline. This CDR3 is built from 13 residues.

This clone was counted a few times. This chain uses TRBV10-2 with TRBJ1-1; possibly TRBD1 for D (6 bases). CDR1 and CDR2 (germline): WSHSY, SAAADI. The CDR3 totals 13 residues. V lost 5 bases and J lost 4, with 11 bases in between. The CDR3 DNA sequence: TGCGCCAGCAGTTCACAGGGAGCCACTGAAGCTTTCTTT. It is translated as CASSSQGATEAFF.

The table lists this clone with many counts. This chain's CDR3 is CASSLRASASSYEQYF. The CDR3 DNA reads as TGTGCCAGCAGCTTGAGGGCTAGCGCGAGCTCCTACGAGCAGTACTTC. V and J are TRBV5-6 and TRBJ2-7, with a tentative D call TRBD2 (6 bases). Germline CDR1 reads SGHDT; CDR2 reads YYEEEE. CDR3 size: 16 residues. V lost 1 base, J lost 0 bases, and 14 bases lay in between.

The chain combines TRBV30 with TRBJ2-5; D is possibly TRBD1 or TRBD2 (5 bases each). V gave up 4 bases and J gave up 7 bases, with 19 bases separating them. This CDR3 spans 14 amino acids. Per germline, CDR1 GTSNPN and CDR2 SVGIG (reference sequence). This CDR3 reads CAWTSGSGQGTQYF. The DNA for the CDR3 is TGTGCCTGGACTTCCGGAAGCGGTCAGGGGACCCAGTACTTC.

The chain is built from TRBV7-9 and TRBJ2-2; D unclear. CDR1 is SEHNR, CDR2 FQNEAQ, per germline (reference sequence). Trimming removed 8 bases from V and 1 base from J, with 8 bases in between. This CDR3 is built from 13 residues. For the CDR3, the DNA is TGTGCCAGCGGAAACTTGAACACCGGGGAGCTGTTTTTT. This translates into CASGNLNTGELFF.

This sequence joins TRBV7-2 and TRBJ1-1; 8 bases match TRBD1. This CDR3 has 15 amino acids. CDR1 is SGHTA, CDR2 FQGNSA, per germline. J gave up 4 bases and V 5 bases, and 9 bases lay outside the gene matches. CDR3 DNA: TGTGCCAGCAGCGCACGGCAGGGGGCGCCCACTGAAGCTTTCTTT. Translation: CASSARQGAPTEAFF.

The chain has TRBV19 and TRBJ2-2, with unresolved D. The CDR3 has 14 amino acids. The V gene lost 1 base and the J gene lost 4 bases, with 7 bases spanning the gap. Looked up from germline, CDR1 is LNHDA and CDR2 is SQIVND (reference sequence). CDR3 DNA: TGTGCCAGTAGTATAGCCCAGGCCACCGGGGAGCTGTTTTTT. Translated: CASSIAQATGELFF.

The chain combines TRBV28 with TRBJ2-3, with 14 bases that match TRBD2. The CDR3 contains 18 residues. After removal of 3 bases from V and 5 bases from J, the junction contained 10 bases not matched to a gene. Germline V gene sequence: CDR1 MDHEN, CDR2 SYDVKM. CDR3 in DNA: TGTGCCAGCAGTTTCTCGGGTACGGGGACTAGCGGGGGAGATACGCAGTATTTT. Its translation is CASSFSGTGTSGGDTQYF.

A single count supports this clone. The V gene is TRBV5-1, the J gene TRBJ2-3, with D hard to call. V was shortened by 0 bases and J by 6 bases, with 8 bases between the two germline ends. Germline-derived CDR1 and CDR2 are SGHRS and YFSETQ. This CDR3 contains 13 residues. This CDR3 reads CASSLAHQDTQYF. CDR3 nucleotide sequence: TGCGCCAGCAGCTTGGCCCATCAGGATACGCAGTATTTT.

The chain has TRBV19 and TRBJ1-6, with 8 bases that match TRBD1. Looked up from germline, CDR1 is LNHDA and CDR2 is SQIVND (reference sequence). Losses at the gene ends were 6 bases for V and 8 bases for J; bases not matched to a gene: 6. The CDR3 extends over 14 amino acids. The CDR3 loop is CASSADRVDSPLHF. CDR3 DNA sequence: TGTGCCAGTAGCGCGGACAGGGTTGATTCACCCCTCCACTTT.

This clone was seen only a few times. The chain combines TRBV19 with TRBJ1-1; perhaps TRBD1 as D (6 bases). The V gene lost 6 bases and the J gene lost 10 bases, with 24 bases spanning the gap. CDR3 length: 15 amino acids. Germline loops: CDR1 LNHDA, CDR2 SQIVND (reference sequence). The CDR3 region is CASSMSGQSLYPAFF. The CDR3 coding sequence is TGTGCCAGTAGCATGTCAGGACAGTCCCTCTACCCAGCTTTCTTT. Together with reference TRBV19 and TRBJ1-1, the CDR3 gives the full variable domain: DGGITQSPKYLFRKEGQNVTLSCEQNLNHDAMYWYRQDPGQGLRLIYYSQIVNDFQKGDIAEGYSVSREKKESFPLTVTSAQKNPTAFYLCASSMSGQSLYPAFFGQGTRLTVV.

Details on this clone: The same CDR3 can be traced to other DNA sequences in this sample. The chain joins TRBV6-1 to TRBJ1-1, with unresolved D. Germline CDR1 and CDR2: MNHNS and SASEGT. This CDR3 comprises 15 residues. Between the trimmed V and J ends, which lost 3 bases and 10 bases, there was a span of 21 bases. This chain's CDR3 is CASSDNGIATSGAFF. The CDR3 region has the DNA TGTGCCAGCAGTGACAACGGAATAGCAACCTCAGGAGCTTTCTTT.

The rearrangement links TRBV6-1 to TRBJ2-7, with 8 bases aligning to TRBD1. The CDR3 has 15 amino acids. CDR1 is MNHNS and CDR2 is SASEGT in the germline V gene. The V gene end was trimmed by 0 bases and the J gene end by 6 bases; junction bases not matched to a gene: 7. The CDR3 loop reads CASSEAVGRGREQYF. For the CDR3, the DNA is TGTGCCAGCAGTGAAGCGGTTGGCAGGGGGCGCGAGCAGTACTTC.